Listed here is a single T cell receptor (beta chain). Antigen: not known. In a library made to pick up alpha chains, this beta chain is a stray read with a size that means little. Study conclusions and caveats: Tumor memory CD4+ T cell TCR gene usage clustered with blood and lymph node memory CD4+ cells and lymph node naive CD4+ cells. Tumor Tregs overlapped most with tumor, then blood, naive CD4+ cells.

Trimming took 2 bases from V and 6 from J, leaving 14 bases between them. CDR3 length: 16 residues. Germline V CDR1 and CDR2: MNHEY, SVGAGI. Tregs were sorted as CD4+CD25+CD127-/low cells. Full-length variable regions came from constant-region reverse primers plus semi-nested Nested Universal Primer A PCR. TCRdb re-called the 5' RACE reads with MiXCR, one entry per CDR3 protein. Of about 160 distinct CDR3 sequences listed, 80% to 95% are singletons. The sequence derives from a female donor with breast cancer. The rearrangement links TRBV6-5 to TRBJ1-6, with TRBD1 as a possible D gene (5 bases). The sample taken for sequencing was tumor-infiltrating Tregs sorted from the breast tumor. CDR3 protein: CASSYEGAQSNSPLHF. CDR3 nucleotides: TGTGCCAGCAGTTACGAAGGGGCGCAGAGTAATTCACCCCTCCACTTT.